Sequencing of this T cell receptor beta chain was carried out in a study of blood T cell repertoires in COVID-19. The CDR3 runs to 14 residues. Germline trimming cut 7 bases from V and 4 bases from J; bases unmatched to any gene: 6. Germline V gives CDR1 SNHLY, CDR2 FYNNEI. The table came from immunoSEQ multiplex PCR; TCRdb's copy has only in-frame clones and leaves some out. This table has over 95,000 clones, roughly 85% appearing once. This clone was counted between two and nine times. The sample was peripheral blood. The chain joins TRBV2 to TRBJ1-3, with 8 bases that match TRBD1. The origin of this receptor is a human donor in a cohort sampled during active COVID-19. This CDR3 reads CASNGQGAGNTIYF. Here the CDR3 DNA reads TGTGCCAGCAACGGACAGGGCGCAGGAAACACCATATATTTT. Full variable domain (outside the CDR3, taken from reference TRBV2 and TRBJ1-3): EPEVTQTPSHQVTQMGQEVILRCVPISNHLYFYWYRQILGQKVEFLVSFYNNEISEKSEIFDDQFSVERPDGSNFTLKIRSTKLEDSAMYFCASNGQGAGNTIYFGEGSWLTVV.